The source of this T cell receptor beta chain is a study of sequential checkpoint blockade in melanoma. Treatment noted: randomized to nivolumab then ipilimumab (arm A) or the reverse (arm B). Patients had received no earlier DNA-damaging chemotherapy. TCRdb's table, derived via immunoSEQ multiplex PCR, lists solely in-frame clones and lacks some. The sample lists around 8,800 clones; less than 25% were seen once. This clone appeared a few times. V dropped 4 bases and J dropped 3 bases, with 9 bases sitting between them. Germline V gives CDR1 LNHDA, CDR2 SQIVND (reference sequence). The CDR3 is made up of 13 amino acids.

The receptor comes from a human donor with melanoma. The chain carries TRBV19 and TRBJ1-1; D is unclear. Sequenced here: tumor tissue (inferred from file names), sampled from a patient given nivolumab and ipilimumab in sequence. Written as DNA, the CDR3 is TGTGCCAGTAGTACCGGGCCCTACACTGAAGCTTTCTTT. Amino acids: CASSTGPYTEAFF.